These T cell receptor beta chains were read from a single sample in a study of human T cells and chemical hapten exposure. TCRdb itself ran the RACE reads through MiXCR, one entry per CDR3 protein. The sample has fewer than 300,000 distinct CDR3 sequences; approximately 8.4% are singletons. The starting material was whole blood, obtained in connection with sensitization to the hapten diphenylcyclopropenone (DPC). Source of these receptors: a woman aged 35 to 49 with alopecia areata. Some clones in this sample may be carry-over from other donors' samples. Each CDR3 is given with its conserved first and last residue. Each record gives: clone size, D gene, V gene, J gene, CDR3 protein, CDR3 DNA. The D gene is left open where the match is weak. Size tells how often a clone was seen (once, few, many) or the class of an expanded clone, and some rows leave it out.

clone_size: NA
d_call: TRBD1
v_call: TRBV7-9
j_call: TRBJ1-2
cdr3_aa: CASSLVELRTGDGYTF
cdr3_nt: TGTGCCAGCAGCTTAGTGGAGTTACGGACAGGCGATGGCTACACCTTC

clone_size: few
d_call: TRBD2
v_call: TRBV27
j_call: TRBJ2-3
cdr3_aa: CASSFKVAGVTLTDTQYF
cdr3_nt: TGTGCCAGCAGTTTCAAGGTAGCGGGAGTAACCCTCACAGATACGCAGTATTTT

clone_size: few
d_call: NA
v_call: TRBV6-5
j_call: TRBJ2-1
cdr3_aa: CASIKASSYNEQFF
cdr3_nt: TGTGCCAGCATCAAGGCTAGCTCCTACAATGAGCAGTTCTTC

clone_size: few
d_call: NA
v_call: TRBV6-6
j_call: TRBJ2-7
cdr3_aa: CASSPGTGDVEQYF
cdr3_nt: TGTGCCAGCAGTCCCGGGACGGGGGATGTAGAGCAGTACTTC

clone_size: NA
d_call: NA
v_call: TRBV21-1
j_call: TRBJ1-5
cdr3_aa: CASSRAGRPPYSNQPQHF
cdr3_nt: TGTGCCAGCAGCCGGGCAGGGAGGCCCCCATATAGCAATCAGCCCCAGCATTTT

clone_size: NA
d_call: NA
v_call: TRBV14
j_call: TRBJ1-2
cdr3_aa: CASSQYRHSRRSLNYGYTF
cdr3_nt: TGTGCCAGCAGCCAATATCGTCACAGTAGGAGGTCACTTAACTATGGCTACACCTTC

clone_size: NA
d_call: TRBD1
v_call: TRBV2
j_call: TRBJ1-4
cdr3_aa: CASSTGVWEKLFF
cdr3_nt: TGTGCCAGCAGCACAGGGGTGTGGGAAAAACTGTTTTTT

clone_size: NA
d_call: NA
v_call: TRBV6-5
j_call: TRBJ1-1
cdr3_aa: CASSYSKAEMNTEAFF
cdr3_nt: TGTGCCAGCAGTTACTCGAAGGCAGAAATGAACACTGAAGCTTTCTTT

clone_size: many
d_call: NA
v_call: TRBV23-1
j_call: TRBJ2-7
cdr3_aa: CASSQSRTGGGYEQYF
cdr3_nt: TGCGCCAGCAGTCAATCGCGCACAGGAGGCGGCTACGAGCAGTACTTC

clone_size: few
d_call: NA
v_call: TRBV24-1
j_call: TRBJ1-5
cdr3_aa: CATSVEGWPQHF
cdr3_nt: TGTGCCACCAGTGTTGAGGGTTGGCCCCAGCATTTT

clone_size: few
d_call: TRBD1
v_call: TRBV9
j_call: TRBJ2-2
cdr3_aa: CASSALSGTGVIGELFF
cdr3_nt: TGTGCCAGCAGCGCCTTGTCCGGGACAGGGGTCATCGGGGAGCTGTTTTTT

clone_size: few
d_call: NA
v_call: TRBV28
j_call: TRBJ2-5
cdr3_aa: CASRDTEYETQYF
cdr3_nt: TGTGCCAGCAGGGATACGGAGTACGAGACCCAGTACTTC

clone_size: NA
d_call: NA
v_call: TRBV20-1
j_call: TRBJ1-3
cdr3_aa: CSVLDISGNTIYF
cdr3_nt: TGCAGTGTCCTAGACATCTCTGGAAACACCATATATTTT

clone_size: NA
d_call: NA
v_call: TRBV4-1
j_call: TRBJ2-7
cdr3_aa: CASSPQDWSPYEQYF
cdr3_nt: TGCGCCAGCAGCCCGCAGGACTGGAGCCCCTACGAGCAGTACTTC

clone_size: NA
d_call: TRBD1
v_call: TRBV6-1
j_call: TRBJ2-5
cdr3_aa: CASSDLQGAHEETQYF
cdr3_nt: TGTGCCAGCAGTGACTTACAGGGGGCCCATGAAGAGACCCAGTACTTC

clone_size: many
d_call: TRBD2
v_call: TRBV6-5
j_call: TRBJ2-1
cdr3_aa: CASIQRLAGYNEQFF
cdr3_nt: TGTGCCAGCATACAAAGACTAGCGGGGTACAATGAGCAGTTCTTC

clone_size: NA
d_call: NA
v_call: TRBV7-2
j_call: TRBJ2-4
cdr3_aa: CASSPRLVAHIQYF
cdr3_nt: TGTGCCAGCAGCCCTAGACTAGTCGCACACATTCAGTACTTC

clone_size: few
d_call: TRBD2
v_call: TRBV20-1
j_call: TRBJ2-3
cdr3_aa: CSAKSRTSGSPDTQYF
cdr3_nt: TGCAGTGCTAAGAGTAGGACTAGCGGGAGCCCAGATACGCAGTATTTT

clone_size: few
d_call: NA
v_call: TRBV10-3
j_call: TRBJ1-1
cdr3_aa: CAIGGDGNTEAFF
cdr3_nt: TGTGCCATCGGGGGGGACGGGAACACTGAAGCTTTCTTT

clone_size: NA
d_call: TRBD1
v_call: TRBV20-1
j_call: TRBJ2-5
cdr3_aa: CSARESDRRETQYF
cdr3_nt: TGCAGTGCTAGAGAGTCGGACAGGCGAGAGACCCAGTACTTC

clone_size: NA
d_call: NA
v_call: TRBV28
j_call: TRBJ2-7
cdr3_aa: CASSSGSSGEQYF
cdr3_nt: TGTGCCAGCAGTTCTGGTAGCTCGGGCGAGCAGTACTTC

clone_size: many
d_call: NA
v_call: TRBV7-9
j_call: TRBJ2-6
cdr3_aa: CASSFSSGANVLTF
cdr3_nt: TGTGCCAGCAGCTTCAGCTCTGGGGCCAACGTCCTGACTTTC

clone_size: NA
d_call: TRBD2
v_call: TRBV20-1
j_call: TRBJ2-1
cdr3_aa: CSAPTSGSNHEQFF
cdr3_nt: TGCAGTGCCCCGACTAGCGGGAGTAATCATGAGCAGTTCTTC

clone_size: few
d_call: TRBD1
v_call: TRBV10-3
j_call: TRBJ2-6
cdr3_aa: CAISESIKGAAGANVLTF
cdr3_nt: TGTGCCATCAGTGAGTCGATCAAGGGGGCTGCTGGGGCCAACGTCCTGACTTTC

clone_size: few
d_call: TRBD2
v_call: TRBV15
j_call: TRBJ2-2
cdr3_aa: CATSRDSLAGGDTGELFF
cdr3_nt: TGTGCCACCAGCAGAGATTCGCTAGCGGGAGGAGACACCGGGGAGCTGTTTTTT

clone_size: few
d_call: TRBD2
v_call: TRBV20-1
j_call: TRBJ2-7
cdr3_aa: CSASRLAEGYEQYF
cdr3_nt: TGCAGTGCTAGCCGACTAGCGGAGGGGTACGAGCAGTACTTC

clone_size: few
d_call: NA
v_call: TRBV4-2
j_call: TRBJ2-7
cdr3_aa: CASSQDRNYEQYF
cdr3_nt: TGTGCCAGCAGCCAAGATAGAAATTACGAGCAGTACTTC

clone_size: NA
d_call: TRBD2
v_call: TRBV20-1
j_call: TRBJ2-1
cdr3_aa: CSATSGRNGEQFF
cdr3_nt: TGCAGTGCTACTAGCGGGAGAAACGGTGAGCAGTTCTTC

clone_size: NA
d_call: NA
v_call: TRBV18
j_call: TRBJ1-4
cdr3_aa: CASSPKGTRLFF
cdr3_nt: TGTGCCAGCTCACCTAAGGGCACCAGGTTGTTTTTT

clone_size: few
d_call: TRBD1
v_call: TRBV5-1
j_call: TRBJ2-2
cdr3_aa: CASSWGQGAAGELFF
cdr3_nt: TGCGCCAGCAGCTGGGGACAGGGGGCCGCCGGGGAGCTGTTTTTT

clone_size: many
d_call: NA
v_call: TRBV5-1
j_call: TRBJ1-1
cdr3_aa: CASSGYTVNTEAFF
cdr3_nt: TGCGCCAGCAGCGGGTATACAGTGAACACTGAAGCTTTCTTT

clone_size: few
d_call: TRBD1
v_call: TRBV7-2
j_call: TRBJ1-3
cdr3_aa: CASSLQGVAGNTIYF
cdr3_nt: TGTGCCAGCAGCCTACAGGGGGTGGCTGGAAACACCATATATTTT

clone_size: few
d_call: NA
v_call: TRBV7-7
j_call: TRBJ2-7
cdr3_aa: CASSLAALGEQYF
cdr3_nt: TGTGCTAGCAGCTTAGCCGCACTGGGGGAGCAGTACTTC

clone_size: few
d_call: TRBD2
v_call: TRBV24-1
j_call: TRBJ2-2
cdr3_aa: CATSDRGLAATGELFF
cdr3_nt: TGTGCCACCAGTGACCGCGGACTAGCGGCCACCGGGGAGCTGTTTTTT

clone_size: few
d_call: TRBD1
v_call: TRBV27
j_call: TRBJ1-6
cdr3_aa: CASSSPQEQGRLGLDSPLHF
cdr3_nt: TGTGCCAGCAGTTCGCCCCAAGAACAGGGGAGGCTTGGTCTAGATTCACCCCTCCACTTT

clone_size: few
d_call: TRBD1
v_call: TRBV7-2
j_call: TRBJ1-1
cdr3_aa: CASSLTGRSTEAFF
cdr3_nt: TGTGCCAGCAGCTTGACAGGGAGGTCAACTGAAGCTTTCTTT

clone_size: few
d_call: TRBD2
v_call: TRBV7-2
j_call: TRBJ2-1
cdr3_aa: CASSLGPTAGNNEQFF
cdr3_nt: TGTGCCAGCAGCTTAGGCCCGACAGCGGGAAACAATGAGCAGTTCTTC

clone_size: few
d_call: NA
v_call: TRBV4-1
j_call: TRBJ1-2
cdr3_aa: CASSPPGQAYGYTF
cdr3_nt: TGCGCCAGCAGCCCACCAGGGCAGGCCTATGGCTACACCTTC

clone_size: NA
d_call: NA
v_call: TRBV12-3/TRBV12-4
j_call: TRBJ2-5
cdr3_aa: CASSLFEKETQYF
cdr3_nt: TGTGCCAGCAGTTTATTTGAAAAAGAGACCCAGTACTTC

clone_size: NA
d_call: NA
v_call: TRBV2
j_call: TRBJ2-7
cdr3_aa: CASSSNREHPSYEQYF
cdr3_nt: TGTGCCAGCAGTTCAAACAGGGAGCACCCGTCCTACGAGCAGTACTTC

clone_size: many
d_call: NA
v_call: TRBV29-1
j_call: TRBJ2-7
cdr3_aa: CSVADNSYEQYF
cdr3_nt: TGCAGCGTAGCTGACAACTCCTACGAGCAGTACTTC

clone_size: NA
d_call: TRBD1
v_call: TRBV11-3
j_call: TRBJ2-7
cdr3_aa: CASSLRGTEGYEQYF
cdr3_nt: TGTGCCAGCAGCTTACGTGGGACAGAGGGGTACGAGCAGTACTTC

clone_size: many
d_call: NA
v_call: TRBV29-1
j_call: TRBJ2-3
cdr3_aa: CSVARGIGLTYTDTQYF
cdr3_nt: TGCAGCGTTGCCAGGGGTATCGGACTGACTTACACAGATACGCAGTATTTT

clone_size: NA
d_call: TRBD2
v_call: TRBV5-1
j_call: TRBJ2-1
cdr3_aa: CASSTRAGLLINEQFF
cdr3_nt: TGCGCCAGCAGCACCCGAGCGGGACTCTTGATTAATGAGCAGTTCTTC

clone_size: few
d_call: NA
v_call: TRBV6-5
j_call: TRBJ2-6
cdr3_aa: CASSPAGHSGANVLTF
cdr3_nt: TGTGCCAGCAGCCCCGCGGGGCACTCTGGGGCCAACGTCCTGACTTTC

clone_size: few
d_call: NA
v_call: TRBV20-1
j_call: TRBJ1-4
cdr3_aa: CSARDVGTVNEKLFF
cdr3_nt: TGCAGTGCTAGAGATGTGGGAACGGTTAATGAAAAACTGTTTTTT

clone_size: NA
d_call: NA
v_call: TRBV24-1
j_call: TRBJ1-5
cdr3_aa: CATSDAAWGGNQPQHF
cdr3_nt: TGTGCCACCAGTGATGCTGCATGGGGGGGCAATCAGCCCCAGCATTTT